The clone carrying this T cell receptor beta chain was observed a handful of times. The data were obtained in a study of molecular identifiers for immune sequencing clone quantification. The CDR3 is made up of 16 amino acids. CDR1 SGDLS and CDR2 YYNGEE come from the germline V gene. V was trimmed by 0 bases and J by 6 bases, leaving 15 bases between them. From the PCR reads, TCRdb called clonotypes with MiXCR, one entry per CDR3 protein. Of 400,000 to 600,000 distinct CDR3 sequences listed, roughly 26% are singletons. The chain links TRBV9 to TRBJ2-2, with D unclear. What was sequenced was naive CD8+ T cells from blood, with Jurkat cell RNA spiked in. Subset of the sample: FACS-sorted CD8+CD4-CCR7+CD45RA+ naive T cells. This receptor was identified in a human donor in good health. Some libraries in this study had Jurkat cell RNA spiked in. The CDR3 DNA sequence: TGTGCCAGCAGCGTAGTAGGTATAAGCGCCCCCGGGGAGCTGTTTTTT. Translated, it gives CASSVVGISAPGELFF.